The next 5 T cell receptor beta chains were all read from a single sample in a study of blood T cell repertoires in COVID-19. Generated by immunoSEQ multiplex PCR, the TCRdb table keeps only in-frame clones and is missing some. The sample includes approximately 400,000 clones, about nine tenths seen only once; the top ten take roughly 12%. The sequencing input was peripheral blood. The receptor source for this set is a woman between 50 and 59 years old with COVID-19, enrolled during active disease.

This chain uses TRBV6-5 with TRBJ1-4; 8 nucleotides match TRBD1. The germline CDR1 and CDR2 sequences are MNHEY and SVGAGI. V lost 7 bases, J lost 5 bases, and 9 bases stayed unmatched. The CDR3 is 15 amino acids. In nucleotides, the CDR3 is TGTGCCAGCATCCACACAGGGGGTTTCAATGAAAAACTGTTTTTT. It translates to CASIHTGGFNEKLFF.

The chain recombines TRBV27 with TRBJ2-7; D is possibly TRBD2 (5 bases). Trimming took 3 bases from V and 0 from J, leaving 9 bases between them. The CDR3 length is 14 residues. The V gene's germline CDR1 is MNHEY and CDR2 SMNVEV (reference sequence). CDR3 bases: TGTGCCAGCAGTTTGTTTCGGGGCTCCTACGAGCAGTACTTC. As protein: CASSLFRGSYEQYF.

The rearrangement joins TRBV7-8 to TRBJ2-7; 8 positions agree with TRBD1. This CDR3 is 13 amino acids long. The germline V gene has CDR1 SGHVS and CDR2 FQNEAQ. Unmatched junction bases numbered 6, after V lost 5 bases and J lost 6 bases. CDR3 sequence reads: CASSQDTGGEQYF. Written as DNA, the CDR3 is TGTGCCAGCAGCCAAGATACAGGGGGCGAGCAGTACTTC.

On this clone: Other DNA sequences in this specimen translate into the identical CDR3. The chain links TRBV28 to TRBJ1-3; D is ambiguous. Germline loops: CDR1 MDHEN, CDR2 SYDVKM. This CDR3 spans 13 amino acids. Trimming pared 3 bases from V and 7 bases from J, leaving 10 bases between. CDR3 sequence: CASSLTGGNTIYF. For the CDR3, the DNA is TGTGCCAGCAGTTTGACGGGAGGGAACACCATATATTTT.

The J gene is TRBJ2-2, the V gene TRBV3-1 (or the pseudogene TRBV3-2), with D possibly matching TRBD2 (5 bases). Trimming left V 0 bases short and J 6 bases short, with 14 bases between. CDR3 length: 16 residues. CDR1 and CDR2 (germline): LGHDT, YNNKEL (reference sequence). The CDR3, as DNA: TGTGCCAGCAGCCAAGAGTACTCGGGGTTAGCCGGGGAGCTGTTTTTT. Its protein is CASSQEYSGLAGELFF.